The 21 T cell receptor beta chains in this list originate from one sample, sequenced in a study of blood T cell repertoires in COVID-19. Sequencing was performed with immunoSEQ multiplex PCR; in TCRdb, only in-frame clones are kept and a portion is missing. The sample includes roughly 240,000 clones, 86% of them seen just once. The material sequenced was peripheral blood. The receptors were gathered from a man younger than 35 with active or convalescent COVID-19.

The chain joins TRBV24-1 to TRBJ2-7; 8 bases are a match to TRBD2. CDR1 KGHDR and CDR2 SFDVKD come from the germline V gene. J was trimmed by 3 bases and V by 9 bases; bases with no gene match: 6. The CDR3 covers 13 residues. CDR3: CATSAGDVYEQYF. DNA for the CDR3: TGTGCCACCTCAGCGGGAGATGTCTACGAGCAGTACTTC.

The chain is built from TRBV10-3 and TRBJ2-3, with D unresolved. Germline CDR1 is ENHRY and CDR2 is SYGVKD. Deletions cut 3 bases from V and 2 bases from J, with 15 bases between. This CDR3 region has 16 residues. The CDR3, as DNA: TGTGCCATCAGTGAAGTGGTAACAGTACACACAGATACGCAGTATTTT. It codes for CAISEVVTVHTDTQYF.

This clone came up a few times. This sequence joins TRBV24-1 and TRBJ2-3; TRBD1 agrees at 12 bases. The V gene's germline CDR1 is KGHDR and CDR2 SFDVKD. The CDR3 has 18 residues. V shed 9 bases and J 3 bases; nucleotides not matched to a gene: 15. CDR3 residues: CATSRAGTGGTGTDTQYF. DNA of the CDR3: TGTGCCACCTCTAGAGCCGGGACAGGGGGCACCGGTACAGATACGCAGTATTTT.

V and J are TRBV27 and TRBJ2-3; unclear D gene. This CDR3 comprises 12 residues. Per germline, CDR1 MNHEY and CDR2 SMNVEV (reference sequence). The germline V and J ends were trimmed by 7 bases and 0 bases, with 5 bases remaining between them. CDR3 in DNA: TGTGCCAGCACGACTAGCACAGATACGCAGTATTTT. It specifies CASTTSTDTQYF.

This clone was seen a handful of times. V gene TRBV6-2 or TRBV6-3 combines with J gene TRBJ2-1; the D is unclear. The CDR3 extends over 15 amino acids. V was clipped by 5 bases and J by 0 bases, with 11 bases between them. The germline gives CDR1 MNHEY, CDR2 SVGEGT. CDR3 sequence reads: CASSPSGRSYNEQFF. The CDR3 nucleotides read TGTGCCAGCAGTCCCTCAGGCCGCTCCTACAATGAGCAGTTCTTC.

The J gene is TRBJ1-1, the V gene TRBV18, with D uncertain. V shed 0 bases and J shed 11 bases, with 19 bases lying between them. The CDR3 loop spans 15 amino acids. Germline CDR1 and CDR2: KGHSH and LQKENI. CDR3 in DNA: TGTGCCAGCTCACCACCTGATCTGGCGAGGGTCGAGGCTTTCTTT. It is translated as CASSPPDLARVEAFF.

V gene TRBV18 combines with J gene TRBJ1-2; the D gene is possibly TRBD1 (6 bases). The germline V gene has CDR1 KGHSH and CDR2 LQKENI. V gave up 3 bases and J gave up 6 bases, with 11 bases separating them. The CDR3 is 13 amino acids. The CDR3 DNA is TGTGCCAGCTCACCCTCCAGGGGCGATGGCTACACCTTC. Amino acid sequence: CASSPSRGDGYTF.

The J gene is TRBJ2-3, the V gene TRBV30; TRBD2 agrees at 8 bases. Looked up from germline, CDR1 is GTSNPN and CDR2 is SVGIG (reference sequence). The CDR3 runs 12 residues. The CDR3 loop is CVCGGPTDTQYF. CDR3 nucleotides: TGTGTATGCGGGGGGCCCACAGATACGCAGTATTTT.

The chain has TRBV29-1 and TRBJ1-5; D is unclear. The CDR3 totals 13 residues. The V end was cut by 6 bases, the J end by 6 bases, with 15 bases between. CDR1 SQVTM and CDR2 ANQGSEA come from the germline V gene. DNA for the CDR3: TGCAGCGTCGCCCCCATAGAGGGTCAGCCCCAGCATTTT. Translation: CSVAPIEGQPQHF.

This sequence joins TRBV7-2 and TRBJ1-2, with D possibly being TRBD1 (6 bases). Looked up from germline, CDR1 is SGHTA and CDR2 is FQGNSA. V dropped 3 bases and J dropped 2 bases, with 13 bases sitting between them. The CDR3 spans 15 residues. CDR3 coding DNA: TGTGCCAGCAGCTTTGGGCAAGGGGGAAACTATGGCTACACCTTC. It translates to CASSFGQGGNYGYTF.

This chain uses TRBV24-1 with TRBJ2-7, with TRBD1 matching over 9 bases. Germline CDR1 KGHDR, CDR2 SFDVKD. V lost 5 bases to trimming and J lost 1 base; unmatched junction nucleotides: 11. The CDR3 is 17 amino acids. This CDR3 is CATSVGVGQGNSYEQYF. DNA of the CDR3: TGTGCCACCAGTGTCGGAGTGGGACAGGGTAATTCCTACGAGCAGTACTTC.

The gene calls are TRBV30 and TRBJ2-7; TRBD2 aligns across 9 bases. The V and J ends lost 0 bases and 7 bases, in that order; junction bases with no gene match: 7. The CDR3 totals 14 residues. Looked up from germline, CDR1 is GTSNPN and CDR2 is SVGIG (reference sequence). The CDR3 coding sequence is TGTGCCTGGAGTGTACTTAGCGGGAGTGGAGAGCAGTACTTC. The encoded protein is CAWSVLSGSGEQYF.

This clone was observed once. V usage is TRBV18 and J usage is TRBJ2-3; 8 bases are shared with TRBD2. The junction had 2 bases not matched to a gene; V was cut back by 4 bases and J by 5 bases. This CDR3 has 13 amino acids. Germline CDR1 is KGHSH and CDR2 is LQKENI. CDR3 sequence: CASSLREGDTQYF. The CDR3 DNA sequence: TGTGCCAGCTCACTTCGGGAGGGAGATACGCAGTATTTT.

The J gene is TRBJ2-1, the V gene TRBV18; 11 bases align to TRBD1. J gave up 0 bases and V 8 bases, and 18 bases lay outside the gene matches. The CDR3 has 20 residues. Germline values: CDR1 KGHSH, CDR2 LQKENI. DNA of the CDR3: TGTGCCAGCACCTCAGGACAGGGGGCTTTAGCTACCACCTCCTACAATGAGCAGTTCTTC. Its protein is CASTSGQGALATTSYNEQFF.

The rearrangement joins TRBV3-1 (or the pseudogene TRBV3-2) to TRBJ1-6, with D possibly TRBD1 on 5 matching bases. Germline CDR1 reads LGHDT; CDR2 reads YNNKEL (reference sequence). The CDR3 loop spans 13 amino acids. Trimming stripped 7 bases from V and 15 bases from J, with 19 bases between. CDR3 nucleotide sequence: TGTGCCAGCACCGACGGGGACGGGAGATACCTCCACTTT. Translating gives CASTDGDGRYLHF.

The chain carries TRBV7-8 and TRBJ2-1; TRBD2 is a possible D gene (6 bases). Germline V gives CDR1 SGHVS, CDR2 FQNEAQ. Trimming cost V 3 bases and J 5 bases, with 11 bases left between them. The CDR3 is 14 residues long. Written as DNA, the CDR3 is TGTGCCAGCAGCTTGGGAGGCCCCCACAATGAGCAGTTCTTC. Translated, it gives CASSLGGPHNEQFF.

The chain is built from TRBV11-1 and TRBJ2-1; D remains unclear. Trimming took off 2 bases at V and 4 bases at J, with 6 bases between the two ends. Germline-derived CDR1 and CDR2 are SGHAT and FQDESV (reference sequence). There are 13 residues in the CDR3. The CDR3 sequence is CASSLSQYNEQFF. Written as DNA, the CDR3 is TGTGCCAGCAGCTTATCCCAGTACAATGAGCAGTTCTTC.

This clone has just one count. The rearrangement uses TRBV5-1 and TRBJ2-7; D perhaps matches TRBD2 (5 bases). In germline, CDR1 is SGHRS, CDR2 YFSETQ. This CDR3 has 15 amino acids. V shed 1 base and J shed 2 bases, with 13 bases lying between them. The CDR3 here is CASSLLSGSTYEQYF. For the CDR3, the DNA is TGCGCCAGCAGCTTGCTTAGTGGGAGCACCTACGAGCAGTACTTC. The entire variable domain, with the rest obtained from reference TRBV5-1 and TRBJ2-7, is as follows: KAGVTQTPRYLIKTRGQQVTLSCSPISGHRSVSWYQQTPGQGLQFLFEYFSETQRNKGNFPGRFSGRQFSNSRSEMNVSTLELGDSALYLCASSLLSGSTYEQYFGPGTRLTVT.

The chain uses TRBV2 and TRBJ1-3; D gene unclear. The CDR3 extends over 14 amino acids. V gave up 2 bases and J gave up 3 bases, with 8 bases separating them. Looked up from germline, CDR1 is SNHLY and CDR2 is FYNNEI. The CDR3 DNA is TGTGCCAGCAGTGAATCAGGAGGTGGAAACACCATATATTTT. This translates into CASSESGGGNTIYF.

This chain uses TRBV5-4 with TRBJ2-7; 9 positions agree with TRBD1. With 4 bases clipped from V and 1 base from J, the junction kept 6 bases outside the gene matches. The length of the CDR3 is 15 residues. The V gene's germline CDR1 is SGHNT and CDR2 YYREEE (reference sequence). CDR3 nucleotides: TGTGCCAGCAGCAACAGGGGGCGGCTTTCCTACGAGCAGTACTTC. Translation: CASSNRGRLSYEQYF.

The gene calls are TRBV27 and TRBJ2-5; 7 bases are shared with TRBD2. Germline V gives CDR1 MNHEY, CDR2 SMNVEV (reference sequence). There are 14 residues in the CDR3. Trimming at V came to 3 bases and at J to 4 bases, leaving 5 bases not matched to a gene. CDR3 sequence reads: CASSFIGGSETQYF. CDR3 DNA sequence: TGTGCCAGCAGTTTTATCGGGGGGTCAGAGACCCAGTACTTC.